This TCR beta chain was observed in a study of blood T cell repertoires in COVID-19. Overall study context: Spain, Italy and the United States supplied samples that represented acute and convalescent COVID-19. From T cells, B-cell-depleted T cells, or PBMCs came the material, which was cDNA or gDNA.

The CDR3 covers 17 residues. Germline-derived CDR1 and CDR2 are SGDLS and YYNGEE. V shed 3 bases and J 2 bases; nucleotides not matched to a gene: 10. Per the original data handling: Amplification of reference gene primers provided the estimated nucleated cell counts. Method: immunoSEQ multiplex PCR; TCRdb's copy keeps in-frame clones and lacks some. V, J and clone size reflect that table, while D and trimming were determined from the DNA. The sample has 100,000 to 150,000 clones; approximately 80% are singletons. This clone has only one observation. The receptor was derived from a man aged 35-49 years with active or convalescent COVID-19. The material sequenced was peripheral blood. V usage is TRBV9 and J usage is TRBJ2-2, with 7 bases lining up with TRBD2. The CDR3 nucleotides are TGTGCCAGCAGCGCACTAGGGAGGGGCTCCAACACCGGGGAGCTGTTTTTT. Translated: CASSALGRGSNTGELFF.